This T cell receptor beta chain was observed in a study of identical twins. This clonotype has at least ten counts. Deletions cut 2 bases from V and 5 bases from J, with 7 bases between. The length of the CDR3 is 12 residues. Each CDR3 protein gets one entry after TCRdb re-called the 5' RACE reads with MiXCR. The sample lists fewer than 550,000 distinct CDR3 sequences, over 11% occurring once. These same records also appear under a second study, on yellow fever vaccine responses in identical twins.

The gene calls are TRBV12-3 or TRBV12-4 and TRBJ2-7; possibly TRBD1 for D (6 bases). This TCR was sampled from a young woman in good health. Specimen: CD4+ T cells sorted from blood. CDR3 residues: CASSLQGNEQYF. CDR3 DNA: TGTGCCAGCAGTTTACAGGGGAACGAGCAGTACTTC.